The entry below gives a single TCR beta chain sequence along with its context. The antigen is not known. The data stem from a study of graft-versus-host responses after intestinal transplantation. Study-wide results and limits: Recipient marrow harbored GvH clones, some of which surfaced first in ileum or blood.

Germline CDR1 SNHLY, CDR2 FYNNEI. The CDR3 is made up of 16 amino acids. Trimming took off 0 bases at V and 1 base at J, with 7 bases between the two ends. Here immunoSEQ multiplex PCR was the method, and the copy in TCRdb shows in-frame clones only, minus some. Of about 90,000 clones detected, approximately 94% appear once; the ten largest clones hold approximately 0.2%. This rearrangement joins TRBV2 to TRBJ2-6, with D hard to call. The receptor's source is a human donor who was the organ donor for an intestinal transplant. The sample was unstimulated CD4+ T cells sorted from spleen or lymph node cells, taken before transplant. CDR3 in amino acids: CASSEAGPSGANVLTF. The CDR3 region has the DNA TGTGCCAGCAGTGAAGCGGGCCCTTCTGGGGCCAACGTCCTGACTTTC.